The 23 T cell receptor beta chains listed next were all sequenced from one sample in a study of T-cell reconstitution after alpha-beta-depleted transplantation in children. The library targeted TCRbeta and was prepared with unique molecular identifiers. TCRdb independently ran MiXCR on the PCR reads; one entry per CDR3 protein. The sample contains around 580,000 distinct CDR3 sequences, 23% of which appear only once. The material sequenced was PBMCs, mostly from graft donor cells, taken 360 days after TCRalphabeta/CD19-depleted stem cell transplant. Receptors were obtained from a boy less than two years old who had a stem cell transplant for acute myeloid leukemia, so the T cells may come from the graft donor.

This clonotype was found many times. The genes are TRBV29-1 and TRBJ2-5; D is undetermined. The germline V and J ends were trimmed by 6 bases and 5 bases, with 10 bases remaining between them. The CDR3 runs to 11 residues. Germline V gene lookup returns CDR1 SQVTM and CDR2 ANQGSEA. CDR3 DNA sequence: TGCAGCGTGTTGGGCGGTGAGACCCAGTACTTC. Its translation: CSVLGGETQYF. Drawing the rest from reference TRBV29-1 and TRBJ2-5, the complete variable domain is SAVISQKPSRDICQRGTSLTIQCQVDSQVTMMFWYRQQPGQSLTLIATANQGSEATYESGFVIDKFPISRPNLTFSTLTVSNMSPEDSSIYLCSVLGGETQYFGPGTRLLVL.

In the case of this clonotype: A clone one base away is much larger, so this may be a read error. The CDR3 here is CASSESWGGSYEQYF. In DNA, the CDR3 is TGCGCCAGCAGTGAGTCGTGGGGGGGATCCTACGAGCAGTACTTC. This chain connects TRBV10-2 to TRBJ2-7, with TRBD2 matching 7 bases. CDR3 length: 15 residues. Losses at the gene ends were 0 bases for V and 1 base for J; bases not matched to a gene: 3. Germline CDR1 WSHSY, CDR2 SAAADI.

This clonotype was counted many times. The chain recombines TRBV7-9 with TRBJ2-5; either TRBD1 or TRBD2 may supply D (5 bases each). Trimming removed 11 bases at V and 5 bases at J, with 12 bases between. The germline CDR1 and CDR2 sequences are SEHNR and FQNEAQ (reference sequence). There are 11 residues in the CDR3. CDR3 in amino acids: CAVRWGETQYF. CDR3 bases: TGTGCCGTGAGATGGGGGGAGACCCAGTACTTC.

The rearrangement links TRBV20-1 to TRBJ2-7; D assignment may be TRBD1 or TRBD2 (5 bases each). V was shortened by 3 bases and J by 9 bases, with 12 bases between the two germline ends. Germline assignment: CDR1 DFQATT and CDR2 SNEGSKA (reference sequence). The CDR3 runs to 11 residues. Written as DNA, the CDR3 is TGCAGTGCTAGCGAGGGGCAGAGGCAGTACGTC. Its protein is CSASEGQRQYV.

This rearrangement joins TRBV7-2 to TRBJ2-7, with D possibly TRBD1 on 6 matching bases. Germline V gene sequence: CDR1 SGHTA, CDR2 FQGNSA. V gave up 3 bases and J gave up 5 bases, with 8 bases separating them. The CDR3 totals 12 residues. In DNA, the CDR3 is TGTGCCAGCAGCTTTTGGGGGCACGAGCAGTACTTC. Translation: CASSFWGHEQYF.

The chain is built from TRBV6-5 and TRBJ1-6, with 7 bases identical to TRBD1. In germline, CDR1 is MNHEY, CDR2 SVGAGI. The CDR3 sequence is 15 residues long. J lost 14 bases, V lost 4 bases, and 14 bases had no gene match. CDR3 region: CASSLVTGTVLALHF. The DNA for the CDR3 is TGTGCCAGCAGTTTGGTGACAGGGACGGTTCTGGCCCTCCACTTT.

This clonotype has ten or more counts. This chain connects TRBV3-1 to TRBJ2-1; D call uncertain. The CDR3 totals 15 residues. Trimming shortened V by 4 bases and J by 3 bases, and 13 bases separated the two germline ends. Germline V CDR1 and CDR2: LGHDT, YNNKEL (reference sequence). The CDR3 here is CASSPESASYNEQFF. CDR3 DNA sequence: TGTGCCAGCAGCCCCGAGTCGGCTAGCTACAATGAGCAGTTCTTC.

This rearrangement joins TRBV20-1 to TRBJ2-7, with D perhaps TRBD2 (6 bases). Trimming pared 6 bases from V and 4 bases from J, leaving 16 bases between. The CDR3 runs 13 residues. The germline gives CDR1 DFQATT, CDR2 SNEGSKA (reference sequence). The CDR3 here is CSAVPGLGYEQYF. As DNA, the CDR3 is TGCAGTGCCGTACCGGGACTGGGATACGAGCAGTACTTC.

This clonotype showed up just a few times. The chain carries TRBV7-9 and TRBJ2-5; D is perhaps TRBD2 (6 bases). Germline CDR1 SEHNR, CDR2 FQNEAQ (reference sequence). CDR3 length equals 17 residues. The V and J ends lost 5 bases and 0 bases respectively, with 19 bases between them. The CDR3 nucleotides read TGTGCCAGCAGCACGAGCCCTGTGGAGGGTTACCAAGAGACCCAGTACTTC. As protein: CASSTSPVEGYQETQYF. The full variable domain, its missing parts supplied by reference TRBV7-9 and TRBJ2-5, is DTGVSQNPRHKITKRGQNVTFRCDPISEHNRLYWYRQTLGQGPEFLTYFQNEAQLEKSRLLSDRFSAERPKGSFSTLEIQRTEQGDSAMYLCASSTSPVEGYQETQYFGPGTRLLVL.

This clonotype appeared a few times. The chain uses TRBV10-3 and TRBJ2-1; D is unresolved. Germline assignment: CDR1 ENHRY and CDR2 SYGVKD. V lost 4 bases and J lost 8, with 12 bases in between. This CDR3 contains 13 residues. CDR3 coding DNA: TGTGCCATCAGTGTGCTTGTGGATGATGAGCAGTTCTTC. This encodes CAISVLVDDEQFF.

This clonotype was detected only a few times. The rearrangement joins TRBV20-1 to TRBJ2-7; 8 bases align to TRBD1. There are 15 residues in the CDR3. V was clipped by 3 bases and J by 0 bases; unmatched bases: 7. The germline V gene has CDR1 DFQATT and CDR2 SNEGSKA (reference sequence). The CDR3 is CSARGDRGSSYEQYV. Here the CDR3 DNA reads TGCAGTGCTAGGGGCGACAGGGGAAGCTCCTACGAGCAGTACGTC.

This clonotype was counted ten times or more. The CDR3 nucleotides read TGCAGTGCTAGAGATTACCTAGCGGGGGGGCAAGAGACCCAGTACTTC. Translation: CSARDYLAGGQETQYF. This chain uses TRBV20-1 with TRBJ2-5; 12 bases fit TRBD2. The ends lost 0 bases at V and 2 bases at J; junction bases unmatched: 4. CDR1 is DFQATT and CDR2 is SNEGSKA in the germline V gene (reference sequence). The CDR3 spans 16 residues.

This clonotype occurred many times. The chain joins TRBV7-2 to TRBJ1-2, with D possibly matching TRBD1 (6 bases). V was cut by 5 bases and J by 4 bases, with 14 bases left in between. This CDR3 is built from 14 residues. Germline V gene sequence: CDR1 SGHTA, CDR2 FQGNSA. CDR3 amino acids: CASSPVDSSYGYTF. The CDR3 nucleotides are TGTGCCAGCAGCCCCGTGGACAGCTCCTATGGCTACACCTTC.

The chain links TRBV7-3 to TRBJ2-7; weak D call: TRBD1 (6 bases). The CDR3 is 13 amino acids. Germline V gives CDR1 SGHTA, CDR2 FQGTGA. The germline V and J ends were trimmed by 2 bases and 5 bases, with 10 bases remaining between them. CDR3 coding DNA: TGTGCCAGCAGCTTATTCAGGGGCAACGAGCAGTACTTC. This encodes CASSLFRGNEQYF.

This clonotype has only a few counts. The chain recombines TRBV6-1 with TRBJ1-1, with 8 bases matching TRBD1. Germline assignment: CDR1 MNHNS and CDR2 SASEGT. Trimming removed 5 bases from V and 6 bases from J; junction bases left unmatched: 5. This CDR3 spans 13 amino acids. CDR3 sequence (DNA): TGTGCCAGCAGTCCAGGGGGCCAGTCTGAAGCTTTCTTT. Translation: CASSPGGQSEAFF.

The chain carries TRBV12-3 or TRBV12-4 and TRBJ2-2, with 14 bases aligning to TRBD2. With 5 bases clipped from V and 8 bases from J, the junction kept 7 bases outside the gene matches. This CDR3 has 16 amino acids. CDR3: CASSHGLAGGGGELFF. CDR3 bases: TGTGCCAGCAGTCACGGACTAGCGGGGGGAGGGGGGGAGCTGTTTTTT.

The V and J genes are TRBV6-1 and TRBJ1-5, with a weak D call TRBD1 (5 bases). The CDR3 totals 15 residues. Trimming took off 6 bases at V and 0 bases at J, with 12 bases between the two ends. Germline V gene sequence: CDR1 MNHNS, CDR2 SASEGT. The CDR3 sequence is CASSPGLYSNQPQHF. CDR3 in DNA: TGTGCCAGCAGCCCAGGGTTATATAGCAATCAGCCCCAGCATTTT.

V usage is TRBV27 and J usage is TRBJ2-2; 12 bases map to TRBD2. This CDR3 spans 16 amino acids. CDR1 and CDR2 (germline): MNHEY, SMNVEV (reference sequence). Trimming at V came to 2 bases and at J to 7 bases, leaving 5 bases not matched to a gene. DNA of the CDR3: TGTGCCAGCAGTTTACTAGCGGGGGGGCCCGGCGGGGAGCTGTTTTTT. It specifies CASSLLAGGPGGELFF.

This clonotype was counted only a few times. The chain uses TRBV6-2 or TRBV6-3 and TRBJ2-7; TRBD1 matches 7 bases. The CDR3 loop spans 16 amino acids. Germline lookup yields CDR1 MNHEY and CDR2 SVGEGT. Trimming removed 8 bases from V and 0 bases from J; junction bases left unmatched: 13. The CDR3 spells CASATILTGVSYEQYF. In nucleotides, the CDR3 is TGTGCCAGCGCTACAATCCTCACAGGGGTCTCCTACGAGCAGTACTTC.

This clonotype was observed a few times. The chain joins TRBV12-3 or TRBV12-4 to TRBJ2-1, with D possibly TRBD1 on 5 matching bases. V was pared by 2 bases and J by 8 bases, with 13 bases between. The CDR3 is made up of 14 amino acids. CDR3 coding DNA: TGTGCCAGCAGTTTATCGGCAGGGCTTGATGAGCAGTTCTTC. Encoded protein: CASSLSAGLDEQFF.

This clonotype was observed a handful of times. V usage is TRBV5-1 and J usage is TRBJ1-2, with TRBD1 matching over 12 bases. The trim removed 3 bases at V and 2 bases at J, leaving 14 bases unmatched. Germline values: CDR1 SGHRS, CDR2 YFSETQ. The CDR3 covers 19 residues. CDR3 coding DNA: TGCGCCAGCAGCTCGATACTCCGGGACAGGGGGCAGGGGAACTATGGCTACACCTTC. This encodes CASSSILRDRGQGNYGYTF.

CDR3 DNA: TGTGCCAGCAGCGACAGGGATCCAGATACGCAGTATTTT. Protein sequence: CASSDRDPDTQYF. The chain recombines TRBV6-2 or TRBV6-3 with TRBJ2-3; 7 nucleotides match TRBD1. The V gene end was trimmed by 6 bases and the J gene end by 4 bases; junction bases not matched to a gene: 4. CDR3 length: 13 residues. Germline CDR1 reads MNHEY; CDR2 reads SVGEGT.

The sample holds many counts of this clonotype. V usage is TRBV4-1 and J usage is TRBJ2-2, with 8 positions matching TRBD2. Germline CDR1 reads MGHRA; CDR2 reads YSYEKL. V gave up 4 bases and J gave up 4 bases; unmatched junction bases: 5. CDR3 size: 15 residues. The CDR3 sequence is CASSRPTSGTGELFF. The CDR3 region has the DNA TGCGCCAGCAGCCGGCCCACTAGCGGCACCGGGGAGCTGTTTTTT.